This paragraph covers one TCR beta chain sequence. Its antigen is unknown. CDR1 and CDR2 (germline): MNHEY, SVGAGI. The CDR3 spans 14 residues. The ends lost 6 bases at V and 10 bases at J; junction bases unmatched: 9. Researchers ran the PCR with 60 Vbeta and 13 Jbeta primers. The method was immunoSEQ multiplex PCR; TCRdb's version includes in-frame clones alone and lacks a portion of them. The sample yields 150,000 to 190,000 clones, 85% seen once. The sample originates from a study of cytomegalovirus exposure and HLA in healthy donors. Study-level points and caveats: What TCR beta sequences reportedly achieved was accurate prediction of HLA-A and HLA-B alleles in most subjects. For TCR beta chains, V- and J-gene trimming was later linked to a missense DCLRE1C variant. An analysis that was carried out later associated approximately 15,000 TCR beta sequences with HLA alleles at 0.05 false discovery rate. The authors enumerated roughly 180 TCR beta chains as linked to cytomegalovirus.

The sequenced sample was PBMCs. This clonotype was sampled from a young woman in good health and CMV-seronegative. The chain employs TRBV6-5 and TRBJ1-4, with 9 positions matching TRBD1. This CDR3 reads CASSRDRDFGKLFF. CDR3 in DNA: TGTGCCAGCAGCAGGGACAGGGACTTTGGAAAACTGTTTTTT.